This T cell receptor beta chain was sequenced in a study of OX40 agonist ivuxolimab in advanced cancers. Looking at the study overall: The patients' treatment was ivuxolimab, an agonistic anti-OX40 (CD134) antibody. Of the participants, approximately 40% had some prior anti-PD-1, anti-PD-L1 or anti-CTLA-4 therapy, which was allowed. Whole-study findings and limits: In the expanded peripheral T cells, antigen specificity was never determined.

As for this clone: Antigen unknown.

Method: immunoSEQ multiplex PCR; TCRdb's copy keeps in-frame clones and lacks some. The data contain about 40,000 clones, about 90% of them singletons. V shed 5 bases, J shed 2 bases, and the junction held 4 bases outside the gene matches. The CDR3 is 15 amino acids. CDR1 PRHDT and CDR2 FYEKMQ come from the germline V gene (reference sequence). The starting material was CD4+ or CD8+ T cells sorted from blood, obtained in a trial of the OX40 agonist ivuxolimab. V usage is TRBV13 and J usage is TRBJ2-5; TRBD2 aligns across 11 bases. The TCR originated in an adult with an advanced solid tumor such as melanoma, head and neck, liver or kidney cancer. Here the CDR3 DNA reads TGTGCCAGCAGCCCGGGACTAGCGGTTCAAGAGACCCAGTACTTC. This gives the protein CASSPGLAVQETQYF.